The 10 T cell receptor beta chains below come from one sample, sequenced in a study of human T cells and chemical hapten exposure. Time point indicated: patch test 2, 6 weeks after DPC sensitization. Treatment reported: therapeutic diphenylcyclopropenone sensitization with weekly scalp DPC. MiXCR, run by TCRdb on the RACE reads, gives a single entry per CDR3 protein. The sample includes under 450,000 distinct CDR3 sequences, around 6% of them seen just once. Sequenced here: whole blood, sampled in connection with sensitization to the hapten diphenylcyclopropenone (DPC). The receptors derive from a woman between 18 and 29 years old with alopecia areata. Some clones in this sample may be carry-over from other donors' samples.

In its sample, this clonotype was seen a few times. This rearrangement joins TRBV18 to TRBJ2-5; 12 nucleotides line up with TRBD1. J gave up 6 bases and V 1 base, and 3 bases lay outside the gene matches. The CDR3 sequence is 15 residues long. Per germline, CDR1 KGHSH and CDR2 LQKENI. CDR3 residues: CASSPQGQGAKTQYF. The DNA for the CDR3 is TGTGCCAGCTCACCACAGGGACAGGGGGCGAAGACCCAGTACTTC.

This clonotype was seen repeatedly, ten times or more. The rearrangement joins TRBV18 to TRBJ1-6; 8 bases are a match to TRBD1. There are 15 residues in the CDR3. J lost 7 bases, V lost 3 bases, and 5 bases had no gene match. The germline V gene has CDR1 KGHSH and CDR2 LQKENI. The CDR3 region is CASSPQGTGNSPLHF. The CDR3 bases are TGTGCCAGCTCACCGCAGGGGACAGGCAATTCACCCCTCCACTTT.

V gene TRBV12-3 or TRBV12-4 combines with J gene TRBJ2-5; 10 bases align to TRBD2. J lost 1 base, V lost 2 bases, and 4 bases had no gene match. This CDR3 contains 16 residues. In DNA form, the CDR3 reads TGTGCCAGCAGTTTACGACTAGCGGGTTTCCAAGAGACCCAGTACTTC. Amino acid sequence: CASSLRLAGFQETQYF.

This clonotype was found many times. The V and J genes are TRBV29-1 and TRBJ1-2; TRBD1 is a possible D gene (5 bases). Trimming cost V 4 bases and J 7 bases, with 16 bases left between them. There are 13 residues in the CDR3. Germline loops: CDR1 SQVTM, CDR2 ANQGSEA. The CDR3 DNA reads as TGCAGCGTTGGGGAGGTCCCAGGGTCTGGCTACACCTTC. Protein: CSVGEVPGSGYTF. The full variable domain, its missing parts supplied by reference TRBV29-1 and TRBJ1-2, is SAVISQKPSRDICQRGTSLTIQCQVDSQVTMMFWYRQQPGQSLTLIATANQGSEATYESGFVIDKFPISRPNLTFSTLTVSNMSPEDSSIYLCSVGEVPGSGYTFGSGTRLTVV.

The chain has TRBV6-5 and TRBJ2-3; the D gene is possibly TRBD1 (5 bases). Germline V gene sequence: CDR1 MNHEY, CDR2 SVGAGI. The ends were cut back, 4 bases at V and 2 bases at J, with 13 bases in the middle. The CDR3 extends over 15 amino acids. The CDR3 nucleotides read TGTGCCAGCAGTTTGACCCCTGGGGCCACAGATACGCAGTATTTT. Its translation is CASSLTPGATDTQYF.

Only a few counts were recorded for this clonotype. The genes are TRBV29-1 and TRBJ2-1; maybe TRBD1 (5 bases). This CDR3 has 11 amino acids. Germline V gives CDR1 SQVTM, CDR2 ANQGSEA. The V and J ends lost 5 bases and 4 bases respectively, with 6 bases between them. The CDR3 loop is CSVNRYNEQFF. The CDR3 bases are TGCAGCGTTAACAGGTACAATGAGCAGTTCTTC.

This clonotype was seen many times. The chain uses TRBV5-1 and TRBJ1-6; 7 bases line up with TRBD1. Germline-derived CDR1 and CDR2 are SGHRS and YFSETQ. V lost 2 bases, J lost 7 bases, and 3 bases stayed unmatched. The CDR3 sequence is 14 residues long. CDR3 nucleotide sequence: TGCGCCAGCAGCTTAGGGACAGTCAATTCACCCCTCCACTTT. It is translated as CASSLGTVNSPLHF. The complete variable domain, with remaining parts taken from reference TRBV5-1 and TRBJ1-6, reads KAGVTQTPRYLIKTRGQQVTLSCSPISGHRSVSWYQQTPGQGLQFLFEYFSETQRNKGNFPGRFSGRQFSNSRSEMNVSTLELGDSALYLCASSLGTVNSPLHFGNGTRLTVT.

This clonotype was detected many times. This chain joins TRBV20-1 and TRBJ1-1; D not resolved. Per the germline V gene, CDR1 is DFQATT and CDR2 is SNEGSKA (reference sequence). The CDR3 runs 13 residues. V was clipped by 1 base and J by 1 base, with 7 bases between them. As DNA, the CDR3 is TGCAGTGCTAGAGCGGAGGCGAACACTGAAGCTTTCTTT. Protein: CSARAEANTEAFF.

This chain joins TRBV14 and TRBJ2-3; 7 positions match TRBD2. Per the germline V gene, CDR1 is SGHDN and CDR2 is FVKESK. The J segment lost 5 bases and the V segment lost 4 bases, leaving 6 bases of the junction unmatched. This CDR3 is 14 amino acids long. The CDR3 DNA is TGTGCCAGCAGCCCACTAGCGCGCGAAGATACGCAGTATTTT. This translates into CASSPLAREDTQYF.

The chain links TRBV28 to TRBJ2-7, with TRBD2 as a possible D gene (6 bases). V was clipped by 6 bases and J by 0 bases, with 12 bases between them. Germline loops: CDR1 MDHEN, CDR2 SYDVKM. The CDR3 covers 14 residues. The CDR3 spells CASRGSGGSYEQYF. DNA for the CDR3: TGTGCCAGCAGGGGGTCCGGGGGCTCCTACGAGCAGTACTTC.